Listed here are 9 T cell receptor beta chains from one sample, sequenced in a study of control samples from healthy donors and cancer patients. The repertoire was sequenced with immunoSEQ multiplex PCR; TCRdb's copy has only in-frame clones and lacks some. This table holds about 100,000 clones, around 89% found once. Sequencing was done on a sample of blood. These TCRs come from a man aged 25-40 years in good health.

This chain links TRBV5-4 with TRBJ1-2, with D perhaps matching TRBD1 (5 bases). Trimming shortened V by 1 base and J by 6 bases, and 13 bases separated the two germline ends. CDR3 length: 14 residues. CDR1 and CDR2 from the germline V gene are SGHNT and YYREEE (reference sequence). The CDR3 region has the DNA TGTGCCAGCAGCTTGAGTCAGGGCTTTCATGGCTACACCTTC. Translating gives CASSLSQGFHGYTF.

This clone was picked up one time. The DNA of the CDR3 is TGTGCCTCCCGAGTTGGGGGAAATAGCAATCAGCCCCAGCATTTT. Its protein is CASRVGGNSNQPQHF. The genes are TRBV28 and TRBJ1-5; the D gene is possibly TRBD1 (5 bases). V lost 11 bases to trimming and J lost 0 bases, with 17 bases between them. CDR1 and CDR2 (germline): MDHEN, SYDVKM. CDR3 length: 15 residues.

This rearrangement joins TRBV20-1 to TRBJ2-7; D may match TRBD1 or TRBD2 (5 bases each). V was shortened by 3 bases and J by 5 bases, with 20 bases between the two germline ends. This CDR3 region has 15 residues. Germline lookup yields CDR1 DFQATT and CDR2 SNEGSKA (reference sequence). CDR3 residues: CSASGGRTTWDEQYF. The CDR3 nucleotides are TGCAGTGCTAGTGGGGGACGGACCACCTGGGACGAGCAGTACTTC.

The V and J genes are TRBV19 and TRBJ1-1; TRBD1 might be the D (5 bases). V was trimmed by 4 bases and J by 6 bases, leaving 18 bases between them. The CDR3 totals 15 residues. Germline values: CDR1 LNHDA, CDR2 SQIVND (reference sequence). The CDR3 DNA is TGTGCCAGTAGTACAACCGGGACTGGCTTCGCTGAAGCTTTCTTT. Translation gives CASSTTGTGFAEAFF.

This chain joins TRBV6-5 and TRBJ1-1, with a tentative D call TRBD1 (6 bases). The V end lost 0 bases, the J end lost 1 base, and 9 bases lay between the germline ends. Germline assignment: CDR1 MNHEY and CDR2 SVGAGI. The CDR3 has 15 amino acids. CDR3 residues: CASSYSSGANTEAFF. The CDR3 DNA follows: TGTGCCAGCAGTTACTCATCAGGGGCGAACACTGAAGCTTTCTTT.

The rearrangement joins TRBV12-3 or TRBV12-4 to TRBJ2-2; 8 bases are shared with TRBD2. V lost 6 bases and J lost 7; bases outside the gene matches: 4. The CDR3 has 13 residues. CDR3 sequence (DNA): TGTGCCAGCAGCCAAACTAGCGGCGGGGAGCTGTTTTTT. Translated: CASSQTSGGELFF.

The rearrangement uses TRBV11-2 and TRBJ1-2, with D unresolved. CDR1 is SGHAT, CDR2 FQNNGV, per germline. Trimming cost V 1 base and J 8 bases, with 14 bases left between them. This CDR3 comprises 14 residues. The chain's CDR3 is CASSLVGGSEGYTF. CDR3 nucleotide sequence: TGTGCCAGCAGCTTAGTCGGTGGGTCGGAGGGCTACACCTTC.

The V and J genes are TRBV28 and TRBJ1-2, with D unclear. The ends were cut back, 2 bases at V and 4 bases at J, with 14 bases in the middle. Per the germline V gene, CDR1 is MDHEN and CDR2 is SYDVKM. The CDR3 totals 15 residues. CDR3 region: CASSLRGLLSYGYTF. The CDR3 DNA reads as TGTGCCAGCAGTTTACGTGGGCTGCTGAGCTATGGCTACACCTTC.

The chain joins TRBV29-1 to TRBJ2-5, with 8 bases identical to TRBD1. Per germline, CDR1 SQVTM and CDR2 ANQGSEA. J gave up 1 base and V 7 bases, and 5 bases lay outside the gene matches. CDR3 length: 13 amino acids. The DNA of the CDR3 is TGCAGCGCGCCAGGGGGCCCCCAAGAGACCCAGTACTTC. This encodes CSAPGGPQETQYF.